This is a list of T cell receptor beta chains from one sample in a study of CD8+CD57+ T cells in acquired aplastic anemia. One entry per CDR3 protein, called by TCRdb with MiXCR from the reads. The sample shows 150,000 to 200,000 distinct CDR3 sequences, roughly 40% of them seen only once. Sequencing was done on a sample of sorted CD4+, CD8+, or CD8+CD57+ T cells (not recorded which) from PBMCs. These receptors were obtained from a human donor in good health. The conserved cysteine and the conserved F or W are not part of the CDR3 here.

TRBV10-2	AVPGTGTDTQY
TRBV3-1	ASNQGLGADTQY
TRBV13	ASSLSGPEAF
TRBV30	AWSPRQGKGYGRPQH
TRBV20-1	SVSGGLAATQY
TRBV20-1	SVGTSYEQY
TRBV11-1	ASSPSVLAGGLAGELF
TRBV19	ASSIGTQPGQPQH
TRBV11-2	ASSHNRGNSPLH
TRBV6-1	ASRGQGADGYT
TRBV7-9	ASSLLTTQY
TRBV29-1	SVVGTGGSLH
TRBV6-4	ASSEGANYGYT
TRBV15	ATSGTGLVAF
TRBV3-1	ASSQHTSEQY
TRBV25-1	ASSESQGINTEAF
TRBV4-2	ASSQRTSGSTDTQY
TRBV7-2	ASSFSSSRNEQF
TRBV24-1	ATSDPDRVREQF
TRBV7-8	ASSPPRQGYNEQF
TRBV7-8	ASSLGGGTIYGYT
TRBV19	ASRPPGQPNYGYT
TRBV18	ASSPPGQSYEQY
TRBV5-4	ASSRTSALQETQY
TRBV7-9	ASTRSTGELF
TRBV9	ASSVEVWGTSGQGQF
TRBV27	ASSSLQGREKLF
TRBV3-1	ASSHLQGEAPLH
TRBV19	ASSIGVSPYEQY
TRBV29-1	SAGAAGEKLF
TRBV5-1	ASSLPGPGLAGGWSYEQY
TRBV2	ASSDWG
TRBV20-1	SANIIREIYGYT
TRBV6-1	ASMGRTGAGYNEQF
TRBV4-1	ASSRLGILYNEQF